This T cell receptor beta chain was found in a study of identical twins. This clonotype was seen more than once but under ten times. TCRdb re-derived calls from the 5' RACE reads in MiXCR, one entry per CDR3 protein. The repertoire holds about 720,000 distinct CDR3 sequences, roughly 18% seen once, with roughly 13% in the top ten. Germline V gives CDR1 SGHDT, CDR2 YYEEEE. The CDR3 sequence is 13 residues long. V lost 4 bases to trimming and J lost 6 bases, with 14 bases between them. There were only healthy Caucasians among the donors. These records were also assigned to another study, of T cells expressing NK-cell markers. That study adds: In roughly six donors, dominant NKG2C+ clonotypes were roughly 1.0-7.5% of CD8+ T cells.

The clonotype was recovered from a woman aged 18 to 35 in good health. Sequencing was performed on PBMCs. The chain couples TRBV5-6 to TRBJ2-7; no firm D call. CDR3 residues: CASSHALSVEQYF. In nucleotides, the CDR3 is TGTGCCAGCAGCCATGCGCTGAGTGTCGAGCAGTACTTC.